The 11 T cell receptor beta chains below come from one sample, sequenced in a study of T cells in Graves' hyperthyroidism and ophthalmopathy. Authors of the study amplified TCR beta CDR3 regions from RNA transcripts. The HTBI primer set drove a first-round RT-PCR of the TCR CDR3. TCRdb reprocessed the multiplex PCR reads via MiXCR and lists one record per CDR3 protein. The table lists about 420,000 distinct CDR3 sequences, 15% to 19% of them singletons, with approximately 8% in the top ten. The sample was blood. Receptor source: a woman between 18 and 29 years old with Graves' hyperthyroidism.

This chain connects TRBV3-1 to TRBJ2-1; 12 positions match TRBD2. V was pared by 4 bases and J by 8 bases, with 12 bases of the junction left unmatched. The germline V gene encodes CDR1 LGHDT and CDR2 YNNKEL (reference sequence). The CDR3 covers 17 residues. The CDR3 DNA is TGTGCCAGCAGCCCTTGGGGTCTAGCGGGGGGGAACGATGAGCAGTTCTTC. Its translation: CASSPWGLAGGNDEQFF.

The chain has TRBV20-1 and TRBJ2-1; TRBD1 is a possible D gene (6 bases). V was cut by 5 bases and J by 16 bases, with 24 bases left in between. The CDR3 length is 13 residues. Germline CDR1 and CDR2: DFQATT and SNEGSKA (reference sequence). Written as DNA, the CDR3 is TGCAGTGCTCGACCTGGGTGGGGGCGCTCCCCCTTCTTC. Translation: CSARPGWGRSPFF.

This clonotype was observed many times. This chain connects TRBV18 to TRBJ1-6; TRBD1 matches at 11 bases. CDR1 is KGHSH and CDR2 is LQKENI in the germline V gene. The junction had 7 bases not matched to a gene; V was cut back by 4 bases and J by 8 bases. This CDR3 is built from 16 residues. CDR3 coding DNA: TGTGCCAGCTCACTATACTTGGGACAGGGGGATTCACCCCTCCACTTT. Its protein is CASSLYLGQGDSPLHF.

The chain employs TRBV3-1 and TRBJ1-1; the D is unclear. This CDR3 has 12 residues. Germline-derived CDR1 and CDR2 are LGHDT and YNNKEL (reference sequence). V shed 2 bases and J shed 9 bases, with 10 bases lying between them. The CDR3 DNA reads as TGTGCCAGCAGCCAACTTGGAGAACAAGCTTTCTTT. Translating gives CASSQLGEQAFF.

V is TRBV29-1 and J is TRBJ1-4; no clear D gene. V lost 0 bases and J lost 2, with 10 bases in between. Per the germline V gene, CDR1 is SQVTM and CDR2 is ANQGSEA. The CDR3 length is 15 residues. CDR3 DNA: TGCAGCGTTGAAGATCCCAGGTCGACTAATGAAAAACTGTTTTTT. Encoded protein: CSVEDPRSTNEKLFF.

The V call is TRBV20-1, the J call TRBJ1-1; tentatively, D is TRBD1 (5 bases). V gave up 4 bases and J gave up 0 bases, with 9 bases separating them. Germline loops: CDR1 DFQATT, CDR2 SNEGSKA (reference sequence). The CDR3 spans 13 residues. In DNA, the CDR3 is TGCAGTGCTATACAGGTCGTGAACACTGAAGCTTTCTTT. It specifies CSAIQVVNTEAFF.

The chain couples TRBV29-1 to TRBJ2-4; D not certain. V lost 4 bases and J 0 bases, leaving 13 bases between the germline ends. This CDR3 has 15 residues. CDR1 and CDR2 (germline): SQVTM, ANQGSEA. The CDR3 region has the DNA TGCAGCGTTGTTGGCGACCAAATAGCCAAAAACATTCAGTACTTC. Translating it yields CSVVGDQIAKNIQYF.

The V and J genes are TRBV18 and TRBJ1-4, with 8 bases identical to TRBD1. CDR1 is KGHSH and CDR2 is LQKENI in the germline V gene. The V gene end was trimmed by 3 bases and the J gene end by 8 bases; junction bases not matched to a gene: 5. The CDR3 is 14 residues long. CDR3 in DNA: TGTGCCAGCTCACCTGGGACAGGCAGAGAAAAACTGTTTTTT. Encoded protein: CASSPGTGREKLFF.

This clonotype was seen repeatedly, ten times or more. The chain recombines TRBV6-2 or TRBV6-3 with TRBJ2-5, with D possibly being TRBD1 (5 bases). V gave up 2 bases and J gave up 0 bases, with 13 bases separating them. This CDR3 has 16 residues. CDR1 and CDR2 (germline): MNHEY, SVGEGT. The CDR3 bases are TGTGCCAGCAGTTACACGACAAGGGGCTACCAAGAGACCCAGTACTTC. Translating gives CASSYTTRGYQETQYF.

The chain carries TRBV2 and TRBJ1-4, with D unclear. The CDR3 extends over 13 amino acids. Germline values: CDR1 SNHLY, CDR2 FYNNEI. V was cut by 6 bases and J by 2 bases, with 7 bases left in between. The CDR3 spells CASRADTNEKLFF. The CDR3 bases are TGTGCCAGCAGGGCCGATACTAATGAAAAACTGTTTTTT.

Many counts were recorded for this clonotype. V gene TRBV6-1 combines with J gene TRBJ2-3; 10 bases line up with TRBD2. After removal of 6 bases from V and 4 bases from J, the junction contained 4 bases not matched to a gene. The CDR3 length is 14 residues. In germline, CDR1 is MNHNS, CDR2 SASEGT. The CDR3 spells CASRSGGAPDTQYF. The CDR3 DNA sequence: TGTGCCAGCAGGAGCGGGGGGGCCCCAGATACGCAGTATTTT.